These 6 T cell receptor beta chains originate from one sample sequenced in a study of T cell responses to AZD1222 COVID-19 vaccine. Some clones are missing from TCRdb's copy, which holds only in-frame ones; the method was immunoSEQ multiplex PCR. Among around 130,000 clones, 86% were seen once, and the ten largest hold approximately 12%. Sequencing was performed on peripheral blood, taken on day 0 of AZD1222 vaccination. The source of these receptors is an adult in good health.

This chain connects TRBV19 to TRBJ1-2; D perhaps matches TRBD1 (6 bases). The CDR3 runs 15 residues. In germline, CDR1 is LNHDA, CDR2 SQIVND (reference sequence). V was shortened by 4 bases and J by 4 bases, with 16 bases between the two germline ends. The CDR3 region is CASSNGGASGYGYTF. The CDR3 nucleotides are TGTGCCAGTAGTAACGGGGGGGCGAGTGGCTATGGCTACACCTTC.

This clone was observed once. The V call is TRBV18, the J call TRBJ1-2, with D uncertain. This CDR3 region has 14 residues. Germline values: CDR1 KGHSH, CDR2 LQKENI. The V end was cut by 3 bases, the J end by 6 bases, with 14 bases between. The CDR3: CASSPDPGRDGYTF. The CDR3 nucleotides are TGTGCCAGCTCACCGGATCCCGGGAGAGATGGCTACACCTTC.

The rearrangement joins TRBV15 to TRBJ1-6; a weak D match, TRBD1 (6 bases). This CDR3 has 15 residues. The V gene's germline CDR1 is LNHNV and CDR2 YYDKDF (reference sequence). The CDR3 sequence: CANPRQARYNSPLHF. As DNA, the CDR3 is TGTGCAAACCCCAGACAGGCCCGATATAATTCACCCCTCCACTTT.

The chain has TRBV19 and TRBJ2-1; D could derive from TRBD1 or TRBD2 (6 bases each). V was trimmed by 3 bases and J by 10 bases, leaving 19 bases between them. Germline V lookup: CDR1 LNHDA, CDR2 SQIVND (reference sequence). The CDR3 has 15 residues. CDR3 nucleotide sequence: TGTGCCAGTAGTATTTCGGGGGCCCCTGCGATGGAGCAGTTCTTC. Protein sequence: CASSISGAPAMEQFF.

The chain recombines TRBV28 with TRBJ2-7; D not resolved. CDR3 length: 11 residues. CDR1 MDHEN and CDR2 SYDVKM come from the germline V gene. The ends were cut back, 10 bases at V and 7 bases at J, with 14 bases in the middle. This CDR3 is CATEGYGEQYF. The CDR3 DNA sequence: TGTGCCACCGAAGGGTATGGGGAGCAGTACTTC.

This chain joins TRBV13 and TRBJ2-5; D not certain. CDR3 length: 13 amino acids. Germline V gene lookup returns CDR1 PRHDT and CDR2 FYEKMQ (reference sequence). V was shortened by 2 bases and J by 0 bases, with 4 bases between the two germline ends. CDR3: CASSLRNQETQYF. The CDR3 nucleotides are TGTGCCAGCAGCTTAAGAAACCAAGAGACCCAGTACTTC.